This T cell receptor beta chain was observed in a study of spatial heterogeneity in lung cancer. Study information: A total of some 70 untreated early-stage non-small cell lung cancer patients served as donors.

Study-wide points: Blood carried ubiquitous expanded tumor TCRs more at resection than follow-up.

Trimming removed 3 bases from V and 8 bases from J; junction bases left unmatched: 3. This CDR3 is built from 13 residues. The germline CDR1 and CDR2 sequences are MRHNA and SNTAGT. The time point: blood at routine non-recurrence follow-up after resection. Unsorted whole RNA of tumor, nontumor lung or frozen PBMC was sequenced. Ten or more counts support this clonotype. Its matching antigen is unknown. Every cDNA TCR molecule received its own unique molecular identifier. TCRdb analysed the 5' RACE reads with MiXCR anew, one entry per CDR3 protein. Of under 150,000 distinct CDR3 sequences in the sample, 9% to 15% are singletons; the top ten hold around a sixth.

The sequence came from a male donor with early-stage non-small cell lung cancer. This specimen was PBMCs, taken at follow-up. V and J are TRBV6-4 and TRBJ2-2; 7 bases are shared with TRBD1. DNA of the CDR3: TGTGCCAGCAGTGAACAGGGGCAAGGGGAGCTGTTTTTT. Encoded protein: CASSEQGQGELFF.